A single sample gave rise to the 20 T cell receptor beta chains below, sequenced in a study of cytomegalovirus exposure and HLA in healthy donors. Use of 60 Vbeta and 13 Jbeta primers characterized the PCR. The assay was immunoSEQ multiplex PCR, and TCRdb's table has in-frame clones only and misses some. The sample lists 220,000 or so clones, 82% seen once, with 2.7% in the top ten. Sequences were obtained from PBMCs. These receptors all stem from a woman aged 40 to 55 in good health and CMV-seronegative.

The V and J genes are TRBV28 and TRBJ2-7, with 8 bases that match TRBD1. The CDR3 is made up of 18 amino acids. J was trimmed by 2 bases and V by 4 bases; bases with no gene match: 16. Looked up from germline, CDR1 is MDHEN and CDR2 is SYDVKM. CDR3 DNA sequence: TGTGCCAGCAGTTCCCGTTTGATTCGGACAGGGCTTCCCTACGAGCAGTACTTC. This gives the protein CASSSRLIRTGLPYEQYF.

The genes are TRBV2 and TRBJ2-7; 8 bases align to TRBD2. J gave up 4 bases and V 2 bases, and 10 bases lay outside the gene matches. CDR1 SNHLY and CDR2 FYNNEI come from the germline V gene. This CDR3 is built from 16 residues. The CDR3 DNA sequence: TGTGCCAGCAGTGAACGGCTAGCGGGTAGATCGTACGAGCAGTACTTC. Its protein product is CASSERLAGRSYEQYF.

The CDR3 here is CASSPGTGTNQPQHF. The CDR3 DNA reads TGTGCCAGCAGCCCCGGGACAGGGACCAATCAGCCCCAGCATTTT. The chain is built from TRBV27 and TRBJ1-5; 9 bases are shared with TRBD1. The CDR3 is 15 amino acids. The ends lost 6 bases at V and 3 bases at J; junction bases unmatched: 6. Germline V CDR1 and CDR2: MNHEY, SMNVEV (reference sequence).

The J gene is TRBJ2-1, the V gene TRBV9; the match to TRBD2 covers 8 bases. The CDR3 length is 15 residues. Per germline, CDR1 SGDLS and CDR2 YYNGEE. V was clipped by 3 bases and J by 1 base; unmatched bases: 3. This CDR3 is CASSALAGSYNEQFF. The CDR3 bases are TGTGCCAGCAGCGCGCTAGCGGGTTCCTACAATGAGCAGTTCTTC.

A note on this clone: The sample has other DNA sequences that encode this CDR3 too. J is TRBJ1-2 and V is TRBV6-1; D ambiguous. The CDR3 has 12 amino acids. Between the trimmed V and J ends, which lost 1 base and 4 bases, there was a span of 4 bases. The V gene's germline CDR1 is MNHNS and CDR2 SASEGT. The CDR3 loop reads CASSEGSYGYTF. The CDR3 nucleotides are TGTGCCAGCAGTGAAGGCAGCTATGGCTACACCTTC.

V is TRBV11-1 and J is TRBJ1-1; no clear D gene. The CDR3 loop spans 13 amino acids. From germline, CDR1 is SGHAT and CDR2 FQDESV (reference sequence). V was clipped by 4 bases and J by 0 bases, with 6 bases between them. The CDR3 spells CASSSEVNTEAFF. The CDR3 nucleotides read TGTGCCAGCAGCTCGGAGGTGAACACTGAAGCTTTCTTT.

This clone was counted a few times. The chain couples TRBV6-1 to TRBJ1-2; a weak D match, TRBD1 (5 bases). V was shortened by 4 bases and J by 6 bases, with 12 bases between the two germline ends. CDR1 and CDR2 (germline): MNHNS, SASEGT. This CDR3 is 13 amino acids long. This CDR3 reads CASSAGILDGYTF. In DNA, the CDR3 is TGTGCCAGCAGTGCAGGGATTCTCGATGGCTACACCTTC.

The chain employs TRBV5-1 and TRBJ2-7, with D perhaps TRBD1 (5 bases). The CDR3 is 14 residues long. V lost 7 bases and J lost 5, with 19 bases in between. Germline values: CDR1 SGHRS, CDR2 YFSETQ. The CDR3 loop reads CASRKSGRSDEQYF. The CDR3 DNA reads as TGCGCCAGCCGTAAGTCAGGGCGAAGCGACGAGCAGTACTTC.

The rearrangement joins TRBV10-2 to TRBJ2-3, with a tentative D call TRBD2 (5 bases). The V gene's germline CDR1 is WSHSY and CDR2 SAAADI. This CDR3 spans 16 amino acids. V lost 5 bases and J lost 1, with 16 bases in between. CDR3 in DNA: TGCGCCAGCAGTCCGAGCGGAGTGAGGGGCACAGATACGCAGTATTTT. Protein product: CASSPSGVRGTDTQYF.

This clone was seen a handful of times. The same CDR3 arises from other DNA sequences in this sample as well. The V gene is TRBV30, the J gene TRBJ1-5; 8 bases line up with TRBD1. Germline CDR1 reads GTSNPN; CDR2 reads SVGIG (reference sequence). This CDR3 has 13 amino acids. J was trimmed by 4 bases and V by 2 bases; bases with no gene match: 1. Here the CDR3 reads CAWSRTGNQPQHF. The DNA of the CDR3 is TGTGCCTGGAGTCGGACAGGGAATCAGCCCCAGCATTTT.

The CDR3 region is CASSFGGVGDTQYF. Here the CDR3 DNA reads TGTGCCAGCAGCTTCGGGGGTGTTGGGGATACGCAGTATTTT. The genes are TRBV7-2 and TRBJ2-3; D is perhaps TRBD2 (6 bases). V shed 3 bases and J shed 6 bases, with 13 bases lying between them. The CDR3 length is 14 residues. Germline values: CDR1 SGHTA, CDR2 FQGNSA.

In the case of this clone: At the DNA level, this CDR3 is encoded by other sequences in the same sample as well. The chain joins TRBV9 to TRBJ1-1, with 8 bases lining up with TRBD1. The germline gives CDR1 SGDLS, CDR2 YYNGEE. The CDR3 is made up of 12 amino acids. Trimming took 2 bases from V and 7 from J; bases not matched to a gene: 1. In DNA form, the CDR3 reads TGTGCCAGCAGCGTTGACAGGGGTGAAGCTTTCTTT. This translates into CASSVDRGEAFF.

The genes are TRBV11-2 and TRBJ1-1, with D unclear. Trimming removed 6 bases from V and 1 base from J, with 9 bases in between. The germline gives CDR1 SGHAT, CDR2 FQNNGV. The CDR3 totals 13 residues. In nucleotides, the CDR3 is TGTGCCAGCAGACGCACAGCGAACACTGAAGCTTTCTTT. This translates into CASRRTANTEAFF.

This chain joins TRBV6-5 and TRBJ1-2; no definite D call. V was trimmed by 0 bases and J by 3 bases, leaving 5 bases between them. Germline V gives CDR1 MNHEY, CDR2 SVGAGI. The CDR3 runs 13 residues. CDR3 in DNA: TGTGCCAGCAGTTACTCGCGGGACTATGGCTACACCTTC. As protein: CASSYSRDYGYTF.

J is TRBJ1-1 and V is TRBV18; D is uncertain. CDR1 is KGHSH, CDR2 LQKENI, per germline. The CDR3 sequence is 12 residues long. V lost 5 bases, J lost 7 bases, and 11 bases lay in between. In DNA form, the CDR3 reads TGTGCCAGCTCAGAACTCGGGTTTGAAGCTTTCTTT. It translates to CASSELGFEAFF.

The V call is TRBV25-1, the J call TRBJ2-3; the match to TRBD1 covers 10 bases. The germline V gene encodes CDR1 MGHDK and CDR2 SYGVNS. The CDR3 sequence is 15 residues long. Germline trimming cut 3 bases from V and 6 bases from J; bases unmatched to any gene: 6. The CDR3 bases are TGTGCCAGCAGTGACTGGGGACAGGGGATGGATACGCAGTATTTT. This translates into CASSDWGQGMDTQYF. The whole variable domain, filled in from reference TRBV25-1 and TRBJ2-3, reads EADIYQTPRYLVIGTGKKITLECSQTMGHDKMYWYQQDPGMELHLIHYSYGVNSTEKGDLSSESTVSRIRTEHFPLTLESARPSHTSQYLCASSDWGQGMDTQYFGPGTRLTVL.

The rearrangement joins TRBV5-6 to TRBJ2-2; D perhaps matches TRBD2 (6 bases). The length of the CDR3 is 17 residues. Trimming left V 3 bases short and J 5 bases short, with 20 bases between. Germline values: CDR1 SGHDT, CDR2 YYEEEE. This CDR3 is CASSWGGSQRFTGELFF. CDR3 DNA: TGTGCCAGCAGCTGGGGAGGCTCACAGAGATTTACCGGGGAGCTGTTTTTT.

The rearrangement uses TRBV5-1 and TRBJ2-3; 13 nucleotides line up with TRBD2. This CDR3 region has 16 residues. CDR1 SGHRS and CDR2 YFSETQ come from the germline V gene. Trimming at V came to 4 bases and at J to 5 bases, leaving 7 bases not matched to a gene. CDR3 DNA sequence: TGCGCCAGCAGCCGATATACTAGCGGGAGGGGAGATACGCAGTATTTT. This codes for CASSRYTSGRGDTQYF.

The chain links TRBV30 to TRBJ1-5; D gene uncertain. Germline-derived CDR1 and CDR2 are GTSNPN and SVGIG (reference sequence). The CDR3 consists of 16 residues. V was shortened by 3 bases and J by 0 bases, with 15 bases between the two germline ends. CDR3 DNA sequence: TGTGCCTGGAGACCCGAAAGACTCTATAGCAATCAGCCCCAGCATTTT. Translation gives CAWRPERLYSNQPQHF.

This chain uses TRBV9 with TRBJ2-7, with 7 bases identical to TRBD1. The ends lost 2 bases at V and 0 bases at J; junction bases unmatched: 2. CDR1 and CDR2 (germline): SGDLS, YYNGEE. This CDR3 has 14 amino acids. DNA for the CDR3: TGTGCCAGCAGCGTGTGGGACAGCTCCTACGAGCAGTACTTC. This sequence encodes CASSVWDSSYEQYF.